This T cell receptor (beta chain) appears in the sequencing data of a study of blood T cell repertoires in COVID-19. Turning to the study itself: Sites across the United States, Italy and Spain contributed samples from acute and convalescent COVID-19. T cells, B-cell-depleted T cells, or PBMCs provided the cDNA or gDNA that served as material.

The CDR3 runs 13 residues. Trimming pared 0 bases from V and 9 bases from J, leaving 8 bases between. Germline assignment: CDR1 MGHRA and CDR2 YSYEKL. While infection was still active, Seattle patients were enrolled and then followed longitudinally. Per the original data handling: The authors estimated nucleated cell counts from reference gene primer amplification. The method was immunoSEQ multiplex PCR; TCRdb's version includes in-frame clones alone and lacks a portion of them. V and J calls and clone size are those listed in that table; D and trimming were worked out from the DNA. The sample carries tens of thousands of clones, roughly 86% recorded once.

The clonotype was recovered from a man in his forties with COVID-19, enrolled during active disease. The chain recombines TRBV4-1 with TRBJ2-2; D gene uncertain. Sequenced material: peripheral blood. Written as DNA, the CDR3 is TGCGCCAGCAGCCAAGATCGTGGGCGGGAGCTGTTTTTT. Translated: CASSQDRGRELFF.